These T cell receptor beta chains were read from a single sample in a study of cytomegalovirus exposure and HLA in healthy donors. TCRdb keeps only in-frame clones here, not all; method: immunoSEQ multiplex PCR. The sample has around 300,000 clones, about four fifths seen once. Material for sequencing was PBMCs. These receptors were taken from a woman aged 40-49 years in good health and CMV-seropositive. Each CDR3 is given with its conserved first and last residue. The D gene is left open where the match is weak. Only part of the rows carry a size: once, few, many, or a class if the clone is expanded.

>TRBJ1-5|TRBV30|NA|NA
CAWSAGAGQPQHF
TGTGCCTGGAGCGCAGGGGCCGGACAGCCCCAGCATTTT
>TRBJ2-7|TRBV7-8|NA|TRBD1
CASSSPDRAGYEQYF
TGTGCCAGCAGCTCACCCGACAGGGCGGGCTACGAGCAGTACTTC
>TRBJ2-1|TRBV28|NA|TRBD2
CASSSGGLASYNEQFF
TGTGCCAGCAGCTCTGGAGGACTAGCATCCTACAATGAGCAGTTCTTC
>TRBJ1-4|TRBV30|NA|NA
CAWSVEGRDEKLFF
TGTGCCTGGAGTGTGGAGGGAAGGGACGAAAAACTGTTTTTT
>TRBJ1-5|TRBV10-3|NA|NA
CAIGQGLSNQPQHF
TGTGCCATCGGGCAGGGGCTGAGCAATCAGCCCCAGCATTTT
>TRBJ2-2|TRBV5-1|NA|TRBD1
CASGGQGNTGELFF
TGCGCCAGCGGTGGACAGGGGAACACCGGGGAGCTGTTTTTT
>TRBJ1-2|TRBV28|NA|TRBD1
CASSRDRANYGYTF
TGTGCCAGCAGCCGGGACAGGGCTAACTATGGCTACACCTTC
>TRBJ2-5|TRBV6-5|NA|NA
CASSYGQIRETQYF
TGTGCCAGCAGTTACGGCCAGATCAGAGAGACCCAGTACTTC
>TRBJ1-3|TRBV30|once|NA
CAWRKTSGNTIYF
TGTGCCTGGAGAAAAACATCTGGAAACACCATATATTTT
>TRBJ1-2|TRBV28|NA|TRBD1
CASSLAGGAYGYTF
TGTGCCAGCAGTCTTGCAGGGGGCGCCTATGGCTACACCTTC
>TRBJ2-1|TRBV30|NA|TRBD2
CAWSARLAGHNEQFF
TGTGCCTGGAGTGCTCGGCTAGCGGGACACAATGAGCAGTTCTTC
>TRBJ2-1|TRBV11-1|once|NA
CASSRLQGLGGYSYNEQFF
TGTGCCAGCAGCCGACTACAGGGACTAGGGGGCTACTCCTACAATGAGCAGTTCTTC
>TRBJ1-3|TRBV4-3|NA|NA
CASSQEAPGNTIYF
TGCGCCAGCAGCCAAGAAGCGCCTGGAAACACCATATATTTT
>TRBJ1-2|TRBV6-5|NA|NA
CASKGAYGYTF
TGTGCCAGCAAGGGAGCCTATGGCTACACCTTC
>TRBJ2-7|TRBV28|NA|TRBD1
CASSINPDRWLYEQYF
TGTGCCAGCAGTATCAACCCGGACAGGTGGCTCTACGAGCAGTACTTC
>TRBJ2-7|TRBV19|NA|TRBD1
CASSPGQGTYEQYF
TGTGCCAGTAGTCCGGGACAGGGTACCTACGAGCAGTACTTC
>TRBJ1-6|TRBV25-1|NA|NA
CASSELADNSPLHF
TGTGCCAGCAGTGAATTGGCAGATAATTCACCCCTCCACTTT
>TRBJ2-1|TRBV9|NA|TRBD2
CASSVAGGNEQFF
TGTGCCAGCAGCGTAGCGGGGGGCAATGAGCAGTTCTTC
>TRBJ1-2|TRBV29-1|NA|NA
CSVFEGVPYGYTF
TGCAGCGTTTTTGAGGGGGTACCTTATGGCTACACCTTC
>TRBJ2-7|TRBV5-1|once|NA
CASSLEDRSYEQYF
TGCGCCAGCAGCTTGGAGGACAGAAGCTACGAGCAGTACTTC
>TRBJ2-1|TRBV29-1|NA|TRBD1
CSVRAGGPYNGQFF
TGCAGCGTTCGGGCAGGGGGCCCCTACAATGGGCAGTTCTTC
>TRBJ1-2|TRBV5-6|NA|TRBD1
CASSLGQLNYGYTF
TGTGCCAGCAGCCTGGGACAGCTTAACTATGGCTACACCTTC
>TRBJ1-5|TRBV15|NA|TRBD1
CATSRDMGDSNSNQPQHF
TGTGCCACCAGCAGAGATATGGGGGACAGTAATAGCAATCAGCCCCAGCATTTT
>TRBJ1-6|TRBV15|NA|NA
CATSRDSNSPLHF
TGTGCCACCAGCAGGGACAGTAATTCACCCCTCCACTTT
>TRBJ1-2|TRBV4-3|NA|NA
CASSQTRGEVNYGYTF
TGCGCCAGCAGTCAAACCAGAGGAGAAGTTAACTATGGCTACACCTTC
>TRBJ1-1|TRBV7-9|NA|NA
CAGRTNQMNTEAFF
TGTGCCGGTCGGACAAACCAAATGAACACTGAAGCTTTCTTT
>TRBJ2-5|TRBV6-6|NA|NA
CASTPRGRMETQYF
TGTGCCAGCACCCCCCGGGGGAGGATGGAGACCCAGTACTTC
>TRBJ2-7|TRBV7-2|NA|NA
CASRSQGYEQYF
TGTGCCAGCAGGTCACAGGGATACGAGCAGTACTTC
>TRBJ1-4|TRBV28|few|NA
CASSLRWEKLFF
TGTGCCAGCAGTTTGAGATGGGAAAAACTGTTTTTT
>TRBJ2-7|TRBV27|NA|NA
CASSLSAGFGSYEQYF
TGTGCCAGCAGTTTATCAGCAGGGTTCGGCTCCTACGAGCAGTACTTC
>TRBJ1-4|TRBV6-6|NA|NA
CASSYDGREKLFF
TGTGCCAGCAGTTACGATGGGCGTGAAAAACTGTTTTTT
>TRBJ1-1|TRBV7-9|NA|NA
CASTFSGANTEAFF
TGTGCCAGCACCTTTAGCGGCGCGAACACTGAAGCTTTCTTT
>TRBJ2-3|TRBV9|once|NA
CASSGPDIPDTQYF
TGTGCCAGCAGCGGCCCCGACATCCCAGATACGCAGTATTTT
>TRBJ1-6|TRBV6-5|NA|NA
CASSPPGPYNSPLHF
TGTGCCAGCAGCCCCCCAGGGCCCTATAATTCACCCCTCCACTTT
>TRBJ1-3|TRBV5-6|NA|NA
CATSQGKGDTIYF
TGTGCCACCTCGCAGGGGAAAGGAGACACCATATATTTT
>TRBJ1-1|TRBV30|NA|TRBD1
CAWSLTGGNIEAFF
TGTGCCTGGAGCTTGACAGGGGGGAATATTGAAGCTTTCTTT
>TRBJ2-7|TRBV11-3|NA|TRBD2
CASSPSMGGPREQYF
TGTGCCAGCAGCCCCTCGATGGGAGGGCCGAGGGAGCAGTACTTC
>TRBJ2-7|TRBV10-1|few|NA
CAGSVQNYEQYF
TGCGCCGGAAGTGTACAGAACTACGAGCAGTACTTC
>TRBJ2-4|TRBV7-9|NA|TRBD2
CASSTAGGRENIQYF
TGTGCCAGCAGCACCGCGGGAGGCCGAGAGAACATTCAGTACTTC